This record concerns one T cell receptor (beta chain) sequence. Its antigen remains unknown. TCRdb keeps only in-frame clones here, not all; method: immunoSEQ multiplex PCR. The repertoire has 40,000 or so clones, around 70% of them found once; the top ten carry about 10%. The sample belongs to a study of vaccination effects on CD4 cells after COVID-19. The wider study: Median timing of post-vaccine samples was 72 days after the second dose.

This CDR3 region has 16 residues. Germline CDR1 reads SGHRS; CDR2 reads YFSETQ. The V and J ends lost 0 bases and 2 bases respectively, with 11 bases between them. When around nine days of culture had elapsed, CD4+ T cells were isolated. Two doses of BNT162b2 or mRNA-1273 vaccine were administered to participants. The sample was CD4+ T cells from PBMCs cultured without peptide, taken after COVID-19 vaccination. The sequence was collected from a human donor who received a COVID-19 vaccine. This chain uses TRBV5-1 with TRBJ1-4; D is undetermined. CDR3 bases: TGCGCCAGCAGCTTGGCTCTGCGGAGCACTAATGAAAAACTGTTTTTT. This translates into CASSLALRSTNEKLFF. Filled out from reference TRBV5-1 and TRBJ1-4, the complete variable domain reads KAGVTQTPRYLIKTRGQQVTLSCSPISGHRSVSWYQQTPGQGLQFLFEYFSETQRNKGNFPGRFSGRQFSNSRSEMNVSTLELGDSALYLCASSLALRSTNEKLFFGSGTQLSVL.